The 18 T cell receptor beta chains reported below all come from one sample, sequenced in a study of a mutant IDH1 vaccine in newly diagnosed glioma. For these TCRs, the target antigens are not known. Profiled with immunoSEQ multiplex PCR; TCRdb holds only in-frame clones, not every one. The sample records about 43,000 clones, around 84% being singletons. Time point specified: week 23, last vaccination. Vaccination used 300 ug of mutant IDH1 20-mer peptide per dose, with topical imiquimod. This specimen was PBMCs, taken from a glioma patient whose treatment included an IDH1 peptide vaccine. All receptors come from a woman between 18 and 30 years old with glioma. Some clones in this sample may be carry-over from other donors' samples.

V is TRBV10-3 and J is TRBJ1-1; 11 bases are a match to TRBD1. V was pared by 10 bases and J by 0 bases, with 4 bases of the junction left unmatched. Germline V gene lookup returns CDR1 ENHRY and CDR2 SYGVKD. This CDR3 has 14 amino acids. CDR3 sequence: CATGQGALNTEAFF. DNA of the CDR3: TGTGCCACCGGACAGGGGGCCTTGAACACTGAAGCTTTCTTT.

V usage is TRBV11-3 and J usage is TRBJ2-5, with D perhaps being TRBD1 or TRBD2 (6 bases each). Trimming removed 5 bases from V and 2 bases from J, with 15 bases in between. CDR3 length equals 15 residues. From germline, CDR1 is SGHNT and CDR2 YENEEA. CDR3 DNA: TGTGCCAGCAGCCTGACTAGTAGGGGGCAAGAGACCCAGTACTTC. Translated, it gives CASSLTSRGQETQYF. The full variable domain, in which reference TRBV11-3 and TRBJ2-5 provide the parts outside the CDR3, is EAGVVQSPRYKIIEKKQPVAFWCNPISGHNTLYWYLQNLGQGPELLIRYENEEAVDDSQLPKDRFSAERLKGVDSTLKIQPAELGDSAVYLCASSLTSRGQETQYFGPGTRLLVL.

This clone appeared a single time. The CDR3 DNA follows: TGTGCCAGCAGTCAAGGACAGGGGAGGTCTGGAAACACCATATATTTT. This sequence encodes CASSQGQGRSGNTIYF. This chain uses TRBV6-6 with TRBJ1-3; TRBD1 matches 9 bases. The trim removed 5 bases at V and 1 base at J, leaving 6 bases unmatched. The CDR3 runs to 16 residues. CDR1 MNHNY and CDR2 SVGAGI come from the germline V gene (reference sequence).

This chain uses TRBV6-4 with TRBJ1-2, with D perhaps matching TRBD1 (6 bases). V shed 0 bases and J shed 9 bases, with 20 bases lying between them. Germline CDR1 is MRHNA and CDR2 is SNTAGT. This CDR3 contains 16 residues. CDR3 sequence: CASSDSSRGPSMRYTF. The CDR3 coding sequence is TGTGCCAGCAGTGACTCAAGCAGGGGTCCGTCTATGCGCTACACCTTC.

This clone has only a few counts. The V and J genes are TRBV2 and TRBJ2-3, with D possibly being TRBD2 (5 bases). Trimming took 6 bases from V and 10 from J, leaving 20 bases between them. Germline loops: CDR1 SNHLY, CDR2 FYNNEI. The CDR3 covers 14 residues. CDR3 DNA: TGTGCCAGCAGGGATTACAGAGGGAGAGGTGCGCAGTATTTT. Translating it yields CASRDYRGRGAQYF. Based on the CDR3 plus reference TRBV2 and TRBJ2-3, the full variable domain is EPEVTQTPSHQVTQMGQEVILRCVPISNHLYFYWYRQILGQKVEFLVSFYNNEISEKSEIFDDQFSVERPDGSNFTLKIRSTKLEDSAMYFCASRDYRGRGAQYFGPGTRLTVL.

V is TRBV23-1 and J is TRBJ1-4, with 7 bases fitting TRBD1. TRBV23-1 is an open reading frame whose function is uncertain. The V segment lost 0 bases and the J segment 5 bases; nucleotides outside the gene matches: 3. The CDR3 is made up of 15 amino acids. The CDR3 nucleotides read TGCGCCAGCAGTCAATCGAGGGGGCCCAATGAAAAACTGTTTTTT. Amino acid sequence: CASSQSRGPNEKLFF.

The rearrangement uses TRBV6-4 and TRBJ1-5, with no clear D. Trimming left V 6 bases short and J 2 bases short, with 11 bases between. CDR3 length: 14 residues. Per the germline V gene, CDR1 is MRHNA and CDR2 is SNTAGT. CDR3 region: CASRDLAGNQPQHF. The DNA for the CDR3 is TGTGCCAGCAGAGACCTGGCCGGCAATCAGCCCCAGCATTTT.

The J gene is TRBJ1-2, the V gene TRBV7-8, with a possible D match to TRBD1 (5 bases). Trimming pared 5 bases from V and 7 bases from J, leaving 14 bases between. The germline V gene has CDR1 SGHVS and CDR2 FQNEAQ. CDR3 size: 13 residues. Here the CDR3 DNA reads TGTGCCAGCAGCCAAGGGGCAGGGACTGGCTACACCTTC. The encoded protein is CASSQGAGTGYTF.

This rearrangement joins TRBV5-1 to TRBJ1-2; TRBD1 is a possible D gene (6 bases). The ends were cut back, 4 bases at V and 2 bases at J, with 12 bases in the middle. The length of the CDR3 is 14 residues. Germline loops: CDR1 SGHRS, CDR2 YFSETQ. CDR3: CASSPHGGNYGYTF. The DNA of the CDR3 is TGCGCCAGCAGCCCGCATGGGGGCAACTATGGCTACACCTTC.

The rearrangement links TRBV7-9 to TRBJ1-1, with D perhaps TRBD1 (5 bases). The CDR3 consists of 13 residues. V was clipped by 2 bases and J by 3 bases, with 7 bases between them. Germline-derived CDR1 and CDR2 are SEHNR and FQNEAQ (reference sequence). CDR3 amino acids: CASSLRGDTEAFF. The CDR3, as DNA: TGTGCCAGCAGCTTACGGGGGGACACTGAAGCTTTCTTT.

The chain is built from TRBV19 and TRBJ2-5; D unclear. The germline V and J ends were trimmed by 6 bases and 3 bases, with 11 bases remaining between them. CDR1 is LNHDA, CDR2 SQIVND, per germline (reference sequence). The CDR3 is 13 residues long. The CDR3 spells CASRAHLEETQYF. The CDR3 DNA sequence: TGTGCCAGTAGGGCCCACCTCGAAGAGACCCAGTACTTC.

This clone was seen only once. In DNA form, the CDR3 reads TGCGCCAGCAGCTTTCCCCCGGGCAAACTGTTTTTT. It encodes CASSFPPGKLFF. This chain connects TRBV4-1 to TRBJ1-4, with unresolved D. The ends were cut back, 5 bases at V and 11 bases at J, with 12 bases in the middle. Germline values: CDR1 MGHRA, CDR2 YSYEKL. This CDR3 contains 12 residues.

The chain combines TRBV11-2 with TRBJ2-1, with TRBD2 matching 10 bases. Germline V gene data show CDR1 as SGHAT and CDR2 as FQNNGV. The ends lost 3 bases at V and 1 base at J; junction bases unmatched: 6. The CDR3 totals 17 residues. The CDR3 region has the DNA TGTGCCAGCAGCTTTACGAATAGCGGGAGGTCCTACAATGAGCAGTTCTTC. Protein product: CASSFTNSGRSYNEQFF. The variable domain in full, with the rest retrieved from reference TRBV11-2 and TRBJ2-1, is EAGVAQSPRYKIIEKRQSVAFWCNPISGHATLYWYQQILGQGPKLLIQFQNNGVVDDSQLPKDRFSAERLKGVDSTLKIQPAKLEDSAVYLCASSFTNSGRSYNEQFFGPGTRLTVL.

The V gene is TRBV5-1, the J gene TRBJ1-2; a weak D match, TRBD1 (5 bases). Germline V gene lookup returns CDR1 SGHRS and CDR2 YFSETQ. The CDR3 length is 15 residues. Trimming left V 6 bases short and J 2 bases short, with 17 bases between. This chain's CDR3 is CASMPQATKNYGYTF. The CDR3 nucleotides read TGCGCCAGCATGCCACAGGCGACTAAGAACTATGGCTACACCTTC. Full variable domain (remainder filled in from reference TRBV5-1 and TRBJ1-2): KAGVTQTPRYLIKTRGQQVTLSCSPISGHRSVSWYQQTPGQGLQFLFEYFSETQRNKGNFPGRFSGRQFSNSRSEMNVSTLELGDSALYLCASMPQATKNYGYTFGSGTRLTVV.

The chain employs TRBV6-6 and TRBJ1-6; the D is unclear. The length of the CDR3 is 11 residues. V lost 6 bases and J lost 11, with 8 bases in between. Germline CDR1 MNHNY, CDR2 SVGAGI (reference sequence). CDR3 sequence reads: CASSGPAPLHF. CDR3 DNA sequence: TGTGCCAGCAGCGGACCCGCACCCCTCCACTTT.

By share, this clone counts as large. The chain combines TRBV27 with TRBJ1-1; TRBD1 matches 9 bases. Germline assignment: CDR1 MNHEY and CDR2 SMNVEV (reference sequence). V shed 5 bases and J 7 bases; nucleotides not matched to a gene: 5. There are 13 residues in the CDR3. The CDR3 sequence is CASSTATGGEAFF. CDR3 nucleotides: TGTGCCAGCAGTACTGCGACAGGGGGTGAAGCTTTCTTT.

The V gene is TRBV19, the J gene TRBJ2-7; TRBD1 might be the D (5 bases). The length of the CDR3 is 14 residues. Deletions cut 5 bases from V and 7 bases from J, with 18 bases between. Germline V gene sequence: CDR1 LNHDA, CDR2 SQIVND (reference sequence). DNA of the CDR3: TGTGCCAGTAGTCCAGGGTCAACCCCCAAGGAGCAGTACTTC. The encoded protein is CASSPGSTPKEQYF.

The chain has TRBV6-1 and TRBJ2-4; D is undetermined. Per the germline V gene, CDR1 is MNHNS and CDR2 is SASEGT. The V and J ends lost 0 bases and 9 bases respectively, with 9 bases between them. The CDR3 contains 13 residues. The CDR3 nucleotides read TGTGCCAGCAGTGAAGCGCGGTCAGCCATTCAGTACTTC. The encoded protein is CASSEARSAIQYF.